These T cell receptor beta chains were read from a single sample in a study of cytomegalovirus exposure and HLA in healthy donors. Generated by immunoSEQ multiplex PCR, the TCRdb table keeps only in-frame clones and is missing some. The sample lists 45,000 to 60,000 clones, 65% to 80% seen once, with 9.1% in the top ten. The sample was PBMCs. The receptors were sampled from a woman aged 45-60 years in good health and CMV-seronegative. Both conserved end residues are part of each CDR3. A D gene is named only where the DNA matches it firmly. The size field is filled for only some rows; it gives once, few, many or a size class.

clone size: -
V gene: TRBV6-1
J gene: TRBJ2-7
D gene: -
CDR3 DNA: TGTGCCAGCAGTGAGGACTCAAAGCAGTACTTC
CDR3 protein: CASSEDSKQYF

clone size: once
V gene: TRBV19
J gene: TRBJ2-3
D gene: -
CDR3 DNA: TGTGCCAGTAGTATAGGGAGGGAGGCAGATACGCAGTATTTT
CDR3 protein: CASSIGREADTQYF

clone size: -
V gene: TRBV10-2
J gene: TRBJ2-3
D gene: TRBD2
CDR3 DNA: TGCGCCAGCAGTACCGGGACTAGCGGGAGGGCAGATACGCAGTATTTT
CDR3 protein: CASSTGTSGRADTQYF

clone size: -
V gene: TRBV30
J gene: TRBJ1-1
D gene: TRBD1
CDR3 DNA: TGTGCCTGGAGTGCAAACAGGGGGACTGAAGCTTTCTTT
CDR3 protein: CAWSANRGTEAFF

clone size: -
V gene: TRBV27
J gene: TRBJ2-7
D gene: -
CDR3 DNA: TGTGCCAGCCGCCGGAGGGGCGAGCAGTACTTC
CDR3 protein: CASRRRGEQYF

clone size: -
V gene: TRBV7-2
J gene: TRBJ2-1
D gene: TRBD2
CDR3 DNA: TGTGCCAGCCGACCCCGTGCTAGCGGGACTAATGAGCAGTTCTTC
CDR3 protein: CASRPRASGTNEQFF

clone size: -
V gene: TRBV2
J gene: TRBJ1-4
D gene: -
CDR3 DNA: TGTGCCAGCAGTGCGATCGGGGGTGCTAATGAAAAACTGTTTTTT
CDR3 protein: CASSAIGGANEKLFF

clone size: -
V gene: TRBV28
J gene: TRBJ1-5
D gene: TRBD1
CDR3 DNA: TGTGCCAGCAGTGGTGGGACAGTCCAGCCCCAGCATTTT
CDR3 protein: CASSGGTVQPQHF

clone size: -
V gene: TRBV5-8
J gene: TRBJ1-5
D gene: TRBD1
CDR3 DNA: TGTGCCAGCAGCAACGACAGGGCACGAGATCAGCCCCAGCATTTT
CDR3 protein: CASSNDRARDQPQHF

clone size: -
V gene: TRBV6-1
J gene: TRBJ1-2
D gene: -
CDR3 DNA: TGTGCCAGCAGTGAAGCGCAGGGGATTCGACCTGAAGAGGACTACACCTTC
CDR3 protein: CASSEAQGIRPEEDYTF

clone size: -
V gene: TRBV13
J gene: TRBJ2-1
D gene: TRBD2
CDR3 DNA: TGTGCCAGCAGCTCTCTAAGGGCGGGAGATTACAATGAGCAGTTCTTC
CDR3 protein: CASSSLRAGDYNEQFF

clone size: few
V gene: TRBV5-4
J gene: TRBJ2-7
D gene: -
CDR3 DNA: TGTGCCAGCAACTCCACTAGGCCCCACTACGAGCAGTACTTC
CDR3 protein: CASNSTRPHYEQYF

clone size: -
V gene: TRBV28
J gene: TRBJ1-5
D gene: -
CDR3 DNA: TGTGCCAGCAGTCCCTCGGACAGCGACTATAGCAATCAGCCCCAGCATTTT
CDR3 protein: CASSPSDSDYSNQPQHF

clone size: -
V gene: TRBV5-4
J gene: TRBJ2-7
D gene: -
CDR3 DNA: TGTGCCAGCAGCTTGGGGCAGGCAACCTACGAGCAGTACTTC
CDR3 protein: CASSLGQATYEQYF

clone size: few
V gene: TRBV6-1
J gene: TRBJ1-4
D gene: -
CDR3 DNA: TGTGCCAGCAAGACAGGCCCACTGAATGAAAAACTGTTTTTT
CDR3 protein: CASKTGPLNEKLFF

clone size: -
V gene: TRBV6-5
J gene: TRBJ2-2
D gene: -
CDR3 DNA: TGTGCCAGCAGTTACCAGGGTCTGCCTGGCACCGGGGAGCTGTTTTTT
CDR3 protein: CASSYQGLPGTGELFF

clone size: -
V gene: TRBV7-2
J gene: TRBJ2-1
D gene: -
CDR3 DNA: TGTGCCAGCAGGAGTGAGTACAATGAGCAGTTCTTC
CDR3 protein: CASRSEYNEQFF

clone size: -
V gene: TRBV2
J gene: TRBJ1-1
D gene: -
CDR3 DNA: TGTGCCAGCAGTGAGTGGGCCACTGAAGCTTTCTTT
CDR3 protein: CASSEWATEAFF

clone size: -
V gene: TRBV9
J gene: TRBJ1-2
D gene: TRBD1
CDR3 DNA: TGTGCCAGTGACAGGGACTATGGCTACACCTTC
CDR3 protein: CASDRDYGYTF

clone size: -
V gene: TRBV28
J gene: TRBJ1-2
D gene: -
CDR3 DNA: TGTGCCAGCCTAAATTACCCAACGCCGGGCTATGGCTACACCTTC
CDR3 protein: CASLNYPTPGYGYTF

clone size: once
V gene: TRBV6-5
J gene: TRBJ2-1
D gene: -
CDR3 DNA: TGTGCCAGCAGTGGACTGAACTCCTACAATGAGCAGTTCTTC
CDR3 protein: CASSGLNSYNEQFF

clone size: -
V gene: TRBV29-1
J gene: TRBJ2-3
D gene: TRBD2
CDR3 DNA: TGCAGCGTTCTATTGGGTCTGACTTGGGCGGGAGGACACACAGATACGCAGTATTTT
CDR3 protein: CSVLLGLTWAGGHTDTQYF

clone size: -
V gene: TRBV7-9
J gene: TRBJ1-1
D gene: -
CDR3 DNA: TGTGCCAGCAGCCTCGAAGGGGTCGGAGCTTTCTTT
CDR3 protein: CASSLEGVGAFF